These 2 T cell receptor beta chains were all obtained from the same sample, sequenced in a study of blood T cells in healthy people across ages. Combining a sample-barcoded 5' primer with a J-beta primer mix, a second PCR ran for about 6 to 12 cycles. TCRdb analysed the 5' RACE reads with MiXCR anew, one entry per CDR3 protein. The table has some 690,000 distinct CDR3 sequences, approximately 22% seen once; the top ten hold around a fifth. The sample consisted of blood. The receptors come from a man aged 65 to 85 in good health.

This chain connects TRBV5-1 to TRBJ2-5; 9 bases agree with TRBD1. The V and J ends lost 2 bases and 3 bases, in that order; junction bases with no gene match: 8. The CDR3 totals 16 residues. Germline V gene data show CDR1 as SGHRS and CDR2 as YFSETQ. The CDR3 coding sequence is TGCGCCAGCAGCTTACAAACCGGGACAGGGAAAGAGACCCAGTACTTC. Residues: CASSLQTGTGKETQYF.

The sample holds a few counts of this clonotype. This chain uses TRBV4-2 with TRBJ2-6; weak D call: TRBD2 (5 bases). CDR1 LGHNA and CDR2 YNFKEQ come from the germline V gene. This CDR3 comprises 17 residues. V lost 3 bases to trimming and J lost 1 base, with 13 bases between them. The CDR3 DNA reads as TGTGCCAGCAGCCATTCCCTAGCCGTTTCTGGGGCCAACGTCCTGACTTTC. The encoded protein is CASSHSLAVSGANVLTF.